The rows below give T cell receptor beta chains drawn from one sample of a study of cytomegalovirus exposure and HLA in healthy donors. Sequenced by immunoSEQ multiplex PCR; TCRdb stores in-frame clones only, minus some. Of 200,000 to 300,000 clones detected, roughly 86% appear once; the ten largest clones hold around 1.2%. The sample taken for sequencing was PBMCs. The receptors derive from a woman in her twenties or thirties in good health and CMV-seropositive. CDR3s include the opening cysteine and the closing phenylalanine or tryptophan. A D gene is named only where the DNA matches it firmly. The size of a clone is reported for some rows only, either as once, few or many, or as a class for expanded clones.

v_call	d_call	clone_size	j_call	cdr3_nt	cdr3_aa
TRBV7-9	.	.	TRBJ2-5	TGTGCCAGCAGCTTATTCAGGAAGGCCTTGAAGACCCAGTACTTC	CASSLFRKALKTQYF
TRBV5-6	.	.	TRBJ2-2	TGTGCCAGCAGCCCACGGCGGCTAGCTATGAACACCGGGGAGCTGTTTTTT	CASSPRRLAMNTGELFF
TRBV18	.	few	TRBJ1-1	TGTGCCAGCTCACAAGGCGGTGACACTGAAGCTTTCTTT	CASSQGGDTEAFF
TRBV9	TRBD2	.	TRBJ2-1	TGTGCCAGCAGCGTAGCCTCCGGGAGGGGCAATGAGCAGTTCTTC	CASSVASGRGNEQFF
TRBV7-9	TRBD2	.	TRBJ2-7	TGTGCCAGCAGCCCGGGACTAGCGGGTTCCTACGAGCAGTACTTC	CASSPGLAGSYEQYF
TRBV11-2	.	.	TRBJ2-7	TGTGCCAGCAGCCCCGCGTTAGGAGTTTCCTACGAGCAGTACTTC	CASSPALGVSYEQYF
TRBV30	TRBD2	.	TRBJ2-5	TGTGCCTGGAGGCCAGGACTAGCGGGAGTCCTGGAGACCCAGTACTTC	CAWRPGLAGVLETQYF
TRBV28	TRBD1	.	TRBJ2-1	TGTGCCAGCAGTCCAGGGGACAGGGAGGGTGTCAATGAGCAGTTCTTC	CASSPGDREGVNEQFF
TRBV19	.	once	TRBJ1-2	TGTGCCAGTAGTATAGCGCACGGTAACTATGGCTACACCTTC	CASSIAHGNYGYTF
TRBV5-1	TRBD2	.	TRBJ2-1	TGCGCCAGCAGCTGGACTAGCGGGAATGAGCAGTTCTTC	CASSWTSGNEQFF
TRBV28	TRBD1	.	TRBJ2-2	TGTGCCAGCAGTGCCTGGACAGGGTACGGGGAGCTGTTTTTT	CASSAWTGYGELFF
TRBV11-3	.	.	TRBJ2-1	TGTGCCAGCAGTAAAACGCGCTACAATGAGCAGTTCTTC	CASSKTRYNEQFF
TRBV6-1	.	.	TRBJ2-1	TGTGCCAGCAGTGGAATTGCAGTAGCGGACCCCTACAATGAGCAGTTCTTC	CASSGIAVADPYNEQFF
TRBV28	TRBD1	.	TRBJ2-7	TGTGCCAGCAGTTTAGCCGGGACAGCTTACTACGAGCAGTACTTC	CASSLAGTAYYEQYF
TRBV5-1	.	.	TRBJ2-5	TGCGCCAGCAGCTTGAGGGTAGTATCGGGGGAAGAGACCCAGTACTTC	CASSLRVVSGEETQYF
TRBV4-1	TRBD2	.	TRBJ2-1	TGCGCCAGCAGCCAACTAGCGGGAGGGCCCCATGAGCAGTTCTTC	CASSQLAGGPHEQFF
TRBV5-6	.	.	TRBJ1-2	TGTGCCAGCAGCTCGGGGGGTGGCTACACCTTC	CASSSGGGYTF
TRBV4-1	TRBD2	once	TRBJ2-5	TGCGCCAGCAGCCAATCGTCTAGCGGGGGTTTCTCGGAGACCCAGTACTTC	CASSQSSSGGFSETQYF
TRBV7-3	.	.	TRBJ2-1	TGTGCCAGCAGCTTCTCCCGGGACAATGAGCAGTTCTTC	CASSFSRDNEQFF
TRBV4-2	.	.	TRBJ2-1	TGTGCCAGCAGCCAAGATCCTCAGCGTTGGAATGAGCAGTTCTTC	CASSQDPQRWNEQFF
TRBV7-9	TRBD2	.	TRBJ2-3	TGTGCCAGCAGCTCCGGGACTAGCGGGGCAGATACGCAGTATTTT	CASSSGTSGADTQYF
TRBV4-2	.	.	TRBJ2-3	TGTGCCAGCAGCCAAGATCTAGGAGTGTCTAGCACAGATACGCAGTATTTT	CASSQDLGVSSTDTQYF
TRBV19	.	few	TRBJ2-7	TGTGCCAGTAGTATAGGGGACTTGTACTACGAGCAGTACTTC	CASSIGDLYYEQYF
TRBV4-1	.	.	TRBJ2-5	TGCGCCAGCAGCCATATAGCTAGGGGCACAGAGACCCAGTACTTC	CASSHIARGTETQYF
TRBV19	.	few	TRBJ1-2	TGTGCCAGTAGTGTCACAGGGATCGACTATGGCTACACCTTC	CASSVTGIDYGYTF
TRBV28	TRBD1	.	TRBJ2-7	TGTGCCAGCAGTTCCTCGGGACAGCGCTCCTACGAGCAGTACTTC	CASSSSGQRSYEQYF
TRBV7-9	TRBD1	.	TRBJ1-1	TGTGCCAGCAGCTTAAAGGGACAGGGGGCCACTGAAGCTTTCTTT	CASSLKGQGATEAFF
TRBV14	TRBD1	.	TRBJ1-2	TGTGCCAGCAGCCAGATAGGGACAGTAGGCTACACCTTC	CASSQIGTVGYTF
TRBV18	TRBD1	.	TRBJ1-5	TGTGCCAGCTCACTGGGACAGGCTAGCAATCAGCCCCAGCATTTT	CASSLGQASNQPQHF
TRBV19	TRBD1	.	TRBJ1-1	TGTGCCAGTAGTACCCCCCGACAGGGGCGGTCTGAAGCTTTCTTT	CASSTPRQGRSEAFF
TRBV30	.	.	TRBJ1-5	TGTGCCTGGAGTGCATCCCGGGCCTTCCCAGGGGGCAATCAGCCCCAGCATTTT	CAWSASRAFPGGNQPQHF
TRBV2	TRBD1	.	TRBJ2-3	TGTGCCAGCTCGTACGGGGACAGGGGGGCAGATACGCAGTATTTT	CASSYGDRGADTQYF
TRBV5-5	TRBD1	.	TRBJ2-5	TGTGCCAGCAACCAGGGGGCAGAGGAGACCCAGTACTTC	CASNQGAEETQYF
TRBV7-3	TRBD2	.	TRBJ2-3	TGTGCCAGCAGCACCACGGGAGGGGTAACAGATACGCAGTATTTT	CASSTTGGVTDTQYF
TRBV5-1	TRBD2	.	TRBJ2-7	TGCGCCAGCAGCTTGGCGACTAGCGGGGGCTACTCCTACGAGCAGTACTTC	CASSLATSGGYSYEQYF
TRBV7-9	.	.	TRBJ2-1	TGTGCCAGCAGCTTAGCCCTGTGGGACATGGGACCACATGAGCAGTTCTTC	CASSLALWDMGPHEQFF
TRBV2	.	.	TRBJ1-2	TGTGCCAGCAATCGGGACTCCAGCTATGGCTACACCTTC	CASNRDSSYGYTF
TRBV18	.	.	TRBJ2-3	TGTGCCAGCTCACCACGGACAGTCACAGATACGCAGTATTTT	CASSPRTVTDTQYF
TRBV6-1	TRBD2	.	TRBJ2-5	TGTGCCAGCAGTGCGTCCTTATATCTAGCGGACTGGCGAGAGACCCAGTACTTC	CASSASLYLADWRETQYF
TRBV30	.	.	TRBJ1-2	TGTGCCTGGAGTGTAAGGGCAGGGAACTATGGCTACACCTTC	CAWSVRAGNYGYTF
TRBV5-6	.	.	TRBJ1-5	TGTGCCAGCAGCTTGTCTCAGGGAAATCAGCCCCAGCATTTT	CASSLSQGNQPQHF
TRBV19	.	.	TRBJ1-5	TGTGCCAGTAGTTCAGTGCCAGATCAGCCCCAGCATTTT	CASSSVPDQPQHF
TRBV27	TRBD2	few	TRBJ2-7	TGTGCCAGCAGTTCCCCTAGCGGGAGCTCCTACGAGCAGTACTTC	CASSSPSGSSYEQYF
TRBV5-4	.	.	TRBJ1-4	TGTGCCAGCAGCTTATTAGGGGGGGATAAACTGTTTTTT	CASSLLGGDKLFF
TRBV5-1	.	.	TRBJ2-1	TGCGCCAGCAGATATTTAGCGGAGAGCTCCTACAATGAGCAGTTCTTC	CASRYLAESSYNEQFF
TRBV11-1	TRBD1	.	TRBJ1-1	TGTGCCAGCAGGGGACAGGGGAATGAAGCTTTCTTT	CASRGQGNEAFF
TRBV30	TRBD2	.	TRBJ2-3	TGTGCCTGGAAGCGGGAGTCGGGCACAGATACGCAGTATTTT	CAWKRESGTDTQYF
TRBV19	.	once	TRBJ1-5	TGTGCCAGTAGTTCACAGGTCCTTCAGCCCCAGCATTTT	CASSSQVLQPQHF
TRBV5-1	TRBD1	.	TRBJ1-2	TGCGCCAGCAGCCTCGGACAGGGGGCGACTGGCTACACCTTC	CASSLGQGATGYTF
TRBV2	TRBD1	.	TRBJ2-1	TGTGCCAGCAGTCTTTCGCGGGACAGGGGGAACAATGAGCAGTTCTTC	CASSLSRDRGNNEQFF
TRBV19	TRBD1	.	TRBJ2-7	TGTGCCAGTAGTTTAAAAGGGGGCCAAGACTCTACGAAGCAGTACTTC	CASSLKGGQDSTKQYF
TRBV25-1	.	.	TRBJ1-2	TGTGCCAGCAGTGCCGGGTACTATGGCTACACCTTC	CASSAGYYGYTF
TRBV9	TRBD1	.	TRBJ2-3	TGTGCCAGCAGCGACCAGACAGGGCTCACAGATACGCAGTATTTT	CASSDQTGLTDTQYF